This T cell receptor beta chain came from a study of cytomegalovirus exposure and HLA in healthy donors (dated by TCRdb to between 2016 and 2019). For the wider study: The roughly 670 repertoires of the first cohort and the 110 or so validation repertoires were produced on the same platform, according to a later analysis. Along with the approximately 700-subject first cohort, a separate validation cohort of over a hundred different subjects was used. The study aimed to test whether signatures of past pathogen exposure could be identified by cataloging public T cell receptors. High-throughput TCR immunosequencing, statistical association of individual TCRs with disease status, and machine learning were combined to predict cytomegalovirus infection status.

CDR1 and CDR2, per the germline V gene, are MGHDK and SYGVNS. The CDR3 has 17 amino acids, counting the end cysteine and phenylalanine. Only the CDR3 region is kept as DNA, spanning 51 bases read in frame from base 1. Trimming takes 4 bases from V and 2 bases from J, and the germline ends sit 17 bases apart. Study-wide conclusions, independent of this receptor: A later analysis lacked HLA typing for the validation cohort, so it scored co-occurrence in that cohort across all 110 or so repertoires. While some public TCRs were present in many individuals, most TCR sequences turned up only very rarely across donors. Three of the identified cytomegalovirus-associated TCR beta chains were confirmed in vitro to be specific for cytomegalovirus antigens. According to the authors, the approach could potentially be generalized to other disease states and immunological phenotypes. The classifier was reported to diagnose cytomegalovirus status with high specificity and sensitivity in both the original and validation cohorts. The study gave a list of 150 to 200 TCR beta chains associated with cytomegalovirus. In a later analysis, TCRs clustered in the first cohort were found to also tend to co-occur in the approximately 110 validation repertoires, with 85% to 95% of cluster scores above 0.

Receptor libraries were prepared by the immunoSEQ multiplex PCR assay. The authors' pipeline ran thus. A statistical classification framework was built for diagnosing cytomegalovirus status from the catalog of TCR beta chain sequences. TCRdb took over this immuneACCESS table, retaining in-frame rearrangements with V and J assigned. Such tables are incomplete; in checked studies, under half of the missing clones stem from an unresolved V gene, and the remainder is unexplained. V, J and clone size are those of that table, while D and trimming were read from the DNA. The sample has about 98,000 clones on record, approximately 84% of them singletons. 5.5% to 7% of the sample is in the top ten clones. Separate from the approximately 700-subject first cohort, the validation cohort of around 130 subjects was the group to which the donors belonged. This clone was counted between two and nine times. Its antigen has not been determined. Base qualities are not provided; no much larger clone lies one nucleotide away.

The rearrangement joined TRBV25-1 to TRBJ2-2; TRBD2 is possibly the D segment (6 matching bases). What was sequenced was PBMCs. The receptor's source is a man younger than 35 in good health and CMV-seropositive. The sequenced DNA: TGTGCCAGCAGTGGCCAGCGGGCGCTTCTCAACACCGGGGAGCTGTTTTTT. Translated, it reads CASSGQRALLNTGELFF.